The clone carrying this T cell receptor (beta chain) was recorded only once. This entry belongs to a study of OX40 agonist ivuxolimab in advanced cancers. Study-level information: Among those treated, three patients had partial responses, one with hepatocellular carcinoma and two with cutaneous melanoma.

Repertoires were generated with immunoSEQ multiplex PCR, while TCRdb's copy carries only in-frame clones and drops some. The table records tens of thousands of clones, around 90% of them present only once. CDR1 is SGHVS and CDR2 is FNYEAQ in the germline V gene. Trimming stripped 2 bases from V and 10 bases from J, with 9 bases between. There are 13 residues in the CDR3. The specimen comprised CD4+ or CD8+ T cells sorted from blood, sampled in a trial of the OX40 agonist ivuxolimab. The chain recombines TRBV7-6 with TRBJ1-6; D remains unclear. This TCR was recovered from an adult with an advanced solid tumor such as melanoma, head and neck, liver or kidney cancer. As DNA, the CDR3 is TGTGCCAGCAGCTTATTATCGGACTCACCCCTCCACTTT. Translated: CASSLLSDSPLHF.